The 32 T cell receptor beta chains below come from one sample, sequenced in a study of cytomegalovirus exposure and HLA in healthy donors. PCR employed 60 Vbeta and 13 Jbeta primers. The method was immunoSEQ multiplex PCR; TCRdb's version includes in-frame clones alone and lacks a portion of them. The sample has 160,000 or so clones, around 73% seen once. The sample was PBMCs. These receptors came from a male donor in good health and CMV-seronegative.

This clone has a handful of counts. The chain employs TRBV6-5 and TRBJ2-3, with 7 positions matching TRBD1. The CDR3 sequence is 15 residues long. V dropped 2 bases and J dropped 2; count of bases not matched to a gene: 4. Germline assignment: CDR1 MNHEY and CDR2 SVGAGI. CDR3: CASSYGRGFTDTQYF. In DNA form, the CDR3 reads TGTGCCAGCAGTTACGGCAGGGGGTTCACAGATACGCAGTATTTT.

This clone was counted once. The V call is TRBV5-1, the J call TRBJ1-5; TRBD1 might be the D (6 bases). The CDR3 loop spans 13 amino acids. The V gene lost 4 bases and the J gene lost 3 bases, with 8 bases spanning the gap. Germline CDR1 reads SGHRS; CDR2 reads YFSETQ. The CDR3 spells CASSEGDNQPQHF. The CDR3, as DNA: TGCGCCAGCAGCGAGGGGGACAATCAGCCCCAGCATTTT.

This clone was detected only a few times. The gene calls are TRBV7-2 and TRBJ1-2; the match to TRBD1 covers 9 bases. The junction had 1 base not matched to a gene; V was cut back by 5 bases and J by 3 bases. Germline CDR1 and CDR2: SGHTA and FQGNSA. CDR3 length equals 13 residues. DNA for the CDR3: TGTGCCAGCAGCCGGGACAGGGACTATGGCTACACCTTC. Translated, it gives CASSRDRDYGYTF.

This chain links TRBV27 with TRBJ1-5, with 7 bases fitting TRBD1. J gave up 3 bases and V 5 bases, and 10 bases lay outside the gene matches. The CDR3 spans 16 residues. Looked up from germline, CDR1 is MNHEY and CDR2 is SMNVEV (reference sequence). CDR3 protein: CASSLNRGWANQPQHF. The DNA of the CDR3 is TGTGCCAGCAGTCTAAACAGGGGTTGGGCCAATCAGCCCCAGCATTTT.

This clone was detected a few times. This chain connects TRBV30 to TRBJ1-1; D is possibly TRBD1 (6 bases). The CDR3 has 13 amino acids. V shed 5 bases and J shed 3 bases, with 13 bases lying between them. From germline, CDR1 is GTSNPN and CDR2 SVGIG (reference sequence). CDR3 amino acids: CAWDPGDHTEAFF. The CDR3 region has the DNA TGTGCCTGGGACCCAGGGGACCACACTGAAGCTTTCTTT.

This chain links TRBV9 with TRBJ1-1, with a tentative D call TRBD1 (6 bases). The length of the CDR3 is 14 residues. Trimming shortened V by 1 base and J by 4 bases, and 11 bases separated the two germline ends. Germline-derived CDR1 and CDR2 are SGDLS and YYNGEE. CDR3 coding DNA: TGTGCCAGCAGCGTACGGACAGCCCCCACTGAAGCTTTCTTT. Encoded protein: CASSVRTAPTEAFF.

This clone was counted a few times. V gene TRBV4-1 combines with J gene TRBJ1-2, with D possibly TRBD1 on 6 matching bases. The CDR3 covers 15 residues. The V end lost 2 bases, the J end lost 0 bases, and 10 bases lay between the germline ends. Germline lookup yields CDR1 MGHRA and CDR2 YSYEKL. This chain's CDR3 is CASSQRDKSNYGYTF. Written as DNA, the CDR3 is TGCGCCAGCAGCCAACGGGACAAATCTAACTATGGCTACACCTTC.

V gene TRBV6-5 combines with J gene TRBJ2-7, with TRBD1 matching 10 bases. The CDR3 runs 14 residues. Germline V CDR1 and CDR2: MNHEY, SVGAGI. V lost 6 bases to trimming and J lost 3 bases; unmatched junction nucleotides: 5. Here the CDR3 reads CASSSGTGVYEQYF. The CDR3 coding sequence is TGTGCCAGCAGCTCCGGGACAGGGGTCTACGAGCAGTACTTC.

V gene TRBV4-1 combines with J gene TRBJ1-1; no reliable D call. The V gene's germline CDR1 is MGHRA and CDR2 YSYEKL. The V gene lost 2 bases and the J gene lost 1 base, with 8 bases spanning the gap. The CDR3 is made up of 14 amino acids. The CDR3 here is CASSQPGGNTEAFF. The CDR3 region has the DNA TGCGCCAGCAGCCAACCGGGTGGGAACACTGAAGCTTTCTTT.

The CDR3 sequence is CASSRELSGNTIYF. The CDR3 DNA is TGTGCCAGCAGCAGGGAGCTCTCTGGAAACACCATATATTTT. V gene TRBV11-2 combines with J gene TRBJ1-3, with D unresolved. The germline gives CDR1 SGHAT, CDR2 FQNNGV. With 5 bases removed from V and 0 bases from J, the gap between germline ends came to 8 bases. The CDR3 has 14 amino acids.

This clone appeared a few times. This chain connects TRBV10-3 to TRBJ2-2, with D maybe TRBD2 (5 bases). The CDR3 runs to 17 residues. The germline CDR1 and CDR2 sequences are ENHRY and SYGVKD. Trimming took 9 bases from V and 3 from J, leaving 23 bases between them. CDR3 amino acids: CAIRRGVAATDTGELFF. In nucleotides, the CDR3 is TGTGCCATTCGCCGGGGAGTAGCTGCCACCGACACCGGGGAGCTGTTTTTT.

This clone occurred once. The chain has TRBV7-9 and TRBJ1-5; D uncertain. The germline V gene encodes CDR1 SEHNR and CDR2 FQNEAQ (reference sequence). The CDR3 consists of 12 residues. The V end was cut by 1 base, the J end by 7 bases, with 5 bases between. The CDR3: CASSLVGQPQHF. In DNA form, the CDR3 reads TGTGCCAGCAGCTTAGTCGGGCAGCCCCAGCATTTT.

V gene TRBV28 combines with J gene TRBJ2-5; 9 positions agree with TRBD1. Losses at the gene ends were 3 bases for V and 2 bases for J; bases not matched to a gene: 1. Per the germline V gene, CDR1 is MDHEN and CDR2 is SYDVKM. The CDR3 sequence is 14 residues long. CDR3 loop: CASSFGTGQETQYF. For the CDR3, the DNA is TGTGCCAGCAGTTTCGGGACAGGGCAAGAGACCCAGTACTTC.

The chain employs TRBV4-1 and TRBJ1-4; 8 positions match TRBD1. After removal of 2 bases from V and 8 bases from J, the junction contained 7 bases not matched to a gene. This CDR3 contains 15 residues. Per germline, CDR1 MGHRA and CDR2 YSYEKL. CDR3 region: CASSQHRTGREKLFF. The CDR3, as DNA: TGCGCCAGCAGCCAACACAGGACAGGGCGCGAAAAACTGTTTTTT.

This chain joins TRBV19 and TRBJ2-6; perhaps TRBD2 as D (5 bases). CDR1 and CDR2 from the germline V gene are LNHDA and SQIVND (reference sequence). CDR3 length: 15 residues. The CDR3 is CATTDWASGANVLTF. DNA for the CDR3: TGTGCGACTACAGATTGGGCCTCGGGGGCCAACGTCCTGACTTTC.

This clone turned up a few times. The chain couples TRBV7-9 to TRBJ2-7; no definite D call. This CDR3 has 11 residues. V lost 3 bases and J lost 7, with 7 bases in between. Germline V lookup: CDR1 SEHNR, CDR2 FQNEAQ (reference sequence). The CDR3, as DNA: TGTGCCAGCAGCTTCTCTTATGAGCAGTACTTC. This translates into CASSFSYEQYF.

The rearrangement joins TRBV5-1 to TRBJ2-3, with 14 positions matching TRBD2. J lost 4 bases, V lost 0 bases, and 4 bases had no gene match. This CDR3 comprises 17 residues. Germline-derived CDR1 and CDR2 are SGHRS and YFSETQ. CDR3 protein: CASSLGRLAGGPDTQYF. As DNA, the CDR3 is TGCGCCAGCAGCTTGGGCAGACTAGCGGGAGGGCCAGATACGCAGTATTTT. Full variable domain (rest looked up from reference TRBV5-1 and TRBJ2-3): KAGVTQTPRYLIKTRGQQVTLSCSPISGHRSVSWYQQTPGQGLQFLFEYFSETQRNKGNFPGRFSGRQFSNSRSEMNVSTLELGDSALYLCASSLGRLAGGPDTQYFGPGTRLTVL.

The chain is built from TRBV13 and TRBJ2-7; no clear D gene. V was pared by 5 bases and J by 5 bases, with 10 bases between. The CDR3 sequence is 12 residues long. Germline CDR1 and CDR2: PRHDT and FYEKMQ (reference sequence). The DNA for the CDR3 is TGTGCCAGCAGCCGGCGAGGCAACGAGCAGTACTTC. It specifies CASSRRGNEQYF.

The chain has TRBV7-9 and TRBJ2-7; TRBD1 is a possible D gene (5 bases). CDR1 is SEHNR, CDR2 FQNEAQ, per germline (reference sequence). V was shortened by 1 base and J by 2 bases, with 6 bases between the two germline ends. The CDR3 has 13 residues. In DNA, the CDR3 is TGTGCCAGCAGCTTAGAAGGGGCCTACGAGCAGTACTTC. It is translated as CASSLEGAYEQYF. Drawing the rest from reference TRBV7-9 and TRBJ2-7, the complete variable domain is DTGVSQNPRHKITKRGQNVTFRCDPISEHNRLYWYRQTLGQGPEFLTYFQNEAQLEKSRLLSDRFSAERPKGSFSTLEIQRTEQGDSAMYLCASSLEGAYEQYFGPGTRLTVT.

The V gene is TRBV19, the J gene TRBJ2-5, with TRBD2 matching over 14 bases. CDR1 is LNHDA, CDR2 SQIVND, per germline (reference sequence). V was pared by 5 bases and J by 0 bases, with 11 bases of the junction left unmatched. The CDR3 runs 19 residues. The CDR3 nucleotides read TGTGCCAGTAGTTCCCCTGAAAGACTAGCGGGAGGGTACCAAGAGACCCAGTACTTC. Its translation: CASSSPERLAGGYQETQYF.

The chain is built from TRBV6-5 and TRBJ1-4; 11 positions agree with TRBD1. V was pared by 4 bases and J by 8 bases, with 6 bases of the junction left unmatched. CDR3 length equals 15 residues. Germline V lookup: CDR1 MNHEY, CDR2 SVGAGI. CDR3 sequence (DNA): TGTGCCAGCAGTTGGACAGGGGGCGTTCGGGAAAAACTGTTTTTT. This codes for CASSWTGGVREKLFF.

This clone was observed a few times. This sequence joins TRBV4-1 and TRBJ1-1; D uncertain. Germline V gene data show CDR1 as MGHRA and CDR2 as YSYEKL. V lost 0 bases and J 1 base, leaving 9 bases between the germline ends. The CDR3 contains 15 residues. The CDR3 loop reads CASSQDEQQNTEAFF. Here the CDR3 DNA reads TGCGCCAGCAGCCAAGATGAACAGCAGAACACTGAAGCTTTCTTT.

The chain couples TRBV7-8 to TRBJ1-4; D is perhaps TRBD1 (6 bases). CDR3 size: 14 residues. Germline CDR1 and CDR2: SGHVS and FQNEAQ. Trimming cost V 2 bases and J 5 bases, with 9 bases left between them. CDR3 sequence: CASSLRQGNEKLFF. DNA for the CDR3: TGTGCCAGCAGCTTAAGGCAGGGGAATGAAAAACTGTTTTTT.

This rearrangement joins TRBV19 to TRBJ1-2, with no clear D. The V end was cut by 4 bases, the J end by 3 bases, with 12 bases between. The CDR3 extends over 14 amino acids. CDR1 LNHDA and CDR2 SQIVND come from the germline V gene (reference sequence). The CDR3 DNA reads TGTGCCAGTAGTACGTCCCGGGAGGACTATGGCTACACCTTC. It yields the protein CASSTSREDYGYTF.

This rearrangement joins TRBV10-3 to TRBJ1-2, with D possibly matching TRBD1 (6 bases). The CDR3 sequence is 16 residues long. V was trimmed by 2 bases and J by 3 bases, leaving 16 bases between them. Germline V CDR1 and CDR2: ENHRY, SYGVKD. CDR3 DNA: TGTGCCATCAGTGAGGGGAGTGGGGGCCGAGACTATGGCTACACCTTC. Translated, it gives CAISEGSGGRDYGYTF.

The V gene is TRBV6-5, the J gene TRBJ1-2; 7 bases are shared with TRBD1. V gave up 6 bases and J gave up 4 bases; unmatched junction bases: 8. CDR1 MNHEY and CDR2 SVGAGI come from the germline V gene. The CDR3 length is 14 residues. DNA of the CDR3: TGTGCCAGCAGGTCGGGACAGCGTTCCTATGGCTACACCTTC. It translates to CASRSGQRSYGYTF.

In this sample, this clone turned up once. The chain combines TRBV19 with TRBJ1-5; TRBD1 aligns across 8 bases. Germline assignment: CDR1 LNHDA and CDR2 SQIVND (reference sequence). V lost 8 bases to trimming and J lost 5 bases; unmatched junction nucleotides: 11. The CDR3 extends over 15 amino acids. In nucleotides, the CDR3 is TGTGCCAGTTTTCAGCAGGGGGCCGCTGATCAGCCCCAGCATTTT. Its protein product is CASFQQGAADQPQHF.

The chain uses TRBV9 and TRBJ1-5; TRBD1 matches 9 bases. V lost 3 bases and J lost 6; bases outside the gene matches: 7. Germline lookup yields CDR1 SGDLS and CDR2 YYNGEE. This CDR3 spans 15 amino acids. The CDR3 loop reads CASSAGDREGQPQHF. The CDR3, as DNA: TGTGCCAGCAGCGCCGGGGACAGGGAGGGTCAGCCCCAGCATTTT.

The chain carries TRBV28 and TRBJ1-1; possible D gene TRBD1, 5 bases. CDR3 size: 14 residues. CDR1 is MDHEN and CDR2 is SYDVKM in the germline V gene. V was trimmed by 7 bases and J by 0 bases, leaving 12 bases between them. This chain's CDR3 is CASTQGGVNTEAFF. The DNA for the CDR3 is TGTGCCAGCACCCAGGGAGGGGTGAACACTGAAGCTTTCTTT.

This clone occurred a few times. The chain has TRBV28 and TRBJ1-4; D is possibly TRBD1 (5 bases). The CDR3 has 12 amino acids. Germline CDR1 reads MDHEN; CDR2 reads SYDVKM. V shed 7 bases and J shed 8 bases, with 11 bases lying between them. DNA of the CDR3: TGTGCCAGCAAAGGGGTCGGCGAAAAACTGTTTTTT. It translates to CASKGVGEKLFF.

This clone has more than one count but fewer than ten. V is TRBV27 and J is TRBJ1-1; TRBD1 matches at 9 bases. The V gene end was trimmed by 6 bases and the J gene end by 1 base; junction bases not matched to a gene: 3. Germline values: CDR1 MNHEY, CDR2 SMNVEV (reference sequence). The CDR3 sequence is 14 residues long. CDR3 residues: CASRLGQGNTEAFF. As DNA, the CDR3 is TGTGCCAGCAGATTGGGACAGGGGAACACTGAAGCTTTCTTT.

The chain recombines TRBV28 with TRBJ1-2, with a tentative D call TRBD1 (6 bases). The V gene lost 4 bases and the J gene lost 1 base, with 16 bases spanning the gap. The CDR3 is 16 amino acids. Germline V gene lookup returns CDR1 MDHEN and CDR2 SYDVKM. The CDR3, as DNA: TGTGCCAGCAGTTCACCAGGGGACGGAGTTAACTATGGCTACACCTTC. Translated, it gives CASSSPGDGVNYGYTF.